This T cell receptor beta chain is from a study of CD8 T cells in ankylosing spondylitis. Study conclusions and caveats: Relatively rare in peripheral blood, disease-linked clones were also CD8+. Disease-linked clones reportedly concentrated significantly in matched ankylosing spondylitis synovial fluid. Several highly homologous variants made up a TCR beta motif, and this motif appeared characteristic of ankylosing spondylitis blood.

Making use of molecular barcodes, quantitative 5'-RACE generated TCR beta libraries. TCRdb called the 5' RACE reads again in MiXCR, with one record for every CDR3 protein. The sample yields around 770,000 distinct CDR3 sequences, roughly 10% seen once. The CDR3 totals 10 residues. CDR1 and CDR2 (germline): SQVTM, ANQGSEA. V lost 7 bases and J 10 bases, leaving 11 bases between the germline ends. Remarks on this clonotype: Its antigen is not known. This may arise from a read error, as a much more abundant clone is one base away.

The receptor's source is a male donor with ankylosing spondylitis. Sequencing input: blood, either unsorted or a sorted T cell fraction (not recorded which). The chain links TRBV29-1 to TRBJ2-1; D is uncertain. This CDR3 reads CSARNREQFF. The CDR3 DNA reads TGCAGCGCCCGTAATCGGGAGCAGTTCTTC.